The next 8 T cell receptor beta chains were all read from a single sample in a study of blood T cell repertoires in COVID-19. Using immunoSEQ multiplex PCR, the repertoire was profiled, and TCRdb retains in-frame clones only, with some absent. In the table there are 200,000 or so clones, roughly 79% of which are singletons. Sequenced input: peripheral blood. The receptors come from a woman of 80 years or more with COVID-19, enrolled during active disease.

The chain recombines TRBV9 with TRBJ2-1; TRBD1 matches 8 bases. The CDR3 covers 17 residues. V lost 0 bases to trimming and J lost 4 bases; unmatched junction nucleotides: 9. The germline V gene encodes CDR1 SGDLS and CDR2 YYNGEE. This chain's CDR3 is CASSVEAGGPLYNEQFF. The CDR3 bases are TGTGCCAGCAGCGTAGAGGCAGGGGGCCCCTTATACAATGAGCAGTTCTTC.

In DNA form, the CDR3 reads TGTGCCAGCAGTTTTCCAGGGTCGGCCGAGCAGTACTTC. Protein product: CASSFPGSAEQYF. The V and J genes are TRBV27 and TRBJ2-7, with a tentative D call TRBD1 (5 bases). V lost 3 bases, J lost 6 bases, and 12 bases lay in between. The germline CDR1 and CDR2 sequences are MNHEY and SMNVEV (reference sequence). The CDR3 is made up of 13 amino acids.

The chain carries TRBV9 and TRBJ2-7; 8 positions agree with TRBD1. Germline V CDR1 and CDR2: SGDLS, YYNGEE. V lost 3 bases and J lost 3; bases outside the gene matches: 2. The CDR3 length is 13 residues. The CDR3 region has the DNA TGTGCCAGCAGCGAACAGGGGGACTACGAGCAGTACTTC. Translating it yields CASSEQGDYEQYF.

The chain has TRBV19 and TRBJ1-4; TRBD1 agrees at 7 bases. The trim removed 3 bases at V and 4 bases at J, leaving 5 bases unmatched. Germline V gene data show CDR1 as LNHDA and CDR2 as SQIVND (reference sequence). There are 15 residues in the CDR3. In nucleotides, the CDR3 is TGTGCCAGTAGTATGGCAGGGGGAGGTAATGAAAAACTGTTTTTT. Its protein product is CASSMAGGGNEKLFF.

This chain uses TRBV7-2 with TRBJ2-2; D is uncertain. V was trimmed by 1 base and J by 4 bases, leaving 10 bases between them. This CDR3 is 15 amino acids long. CDR1 SGHTA and CDR2 FQGNSA come from the germline V gene. CDR3 DNA sequence: TGTGCCAGCAGCTTAGGCGCCCCTCCCACCGGGGAGCTGTTTTTT. Residues: CASSLGAPPTGELFF.

This chain connects TRBV7-2 to TRBJ2-7, with 14 bases aligning to TRBD2. CDR1 and CDR2 (germline): SGHTA, FQGNSA. After removal of 4 bases from V and 9 bases from J, the junction contained 5 bases not matched to a gene. CDR3 size: 14 residues. This CDR3 reads CASSSGTSGSPQYF. The DNA of the CDR3 is TGTGCCAGCAGCTCCGGGACTAGCGGGAGCCCGCAGTACTTC.

The chain is built from TRBV5-1 and TRBJ1-2, with 12 positions matching TRBD1. The germline V gene encodes CDR1 SGHRS and CDR2 YFSETQ. The CDR3 is 15 amino acids. The V and J ends lost 0 bases and 4 bases, in that order; junction bases with no gene match: 1. CDR3 residues: CASSLGGQGAYGYTF. The CDR3 bases are TGCGCCAGCAGCTTGGGGGGACAGGGGGCCTATGGCTACACCTTC.

The CDR3 coding sequence is TGTGCCAGCAGTGAAGAAGGGTCATGGGGACAGATTGGCTCTGGGGCCAACGTCCTGACTTTC. It yields the protein CASSEEGSWGQIGSGANVLTF. The V gene is TRBV6-1, the J gene TRBJ2-6; 7 bases agree with TRBD1. The CDR3 runs 21 residues. Germline-derived CDR1 and CDR2 are MNHNS and SASEGT. V lost 1 base to trimming and J lost 0 bases; unmatched junction nucleotides: 15.